This T cell receptor (beta chain) comes out of a study of blood T cell repertoires in COVID-19. CDR3 length: 13 residues. Trimming removed 4 bases from V and 3 bases from J, with 10 bases in between. Looked up from germline, CDR1 is LGHDT and CDR2 is YNNKEL (reference sequence). TCRdb's copy holds only in-frame clones and misses some; the assay was immunoSEQ multiplex PCR. The table has around 100,000 clones, about 80% seen once; the top ten hold roughly 13%. The TCR comes from a human donor in a cohort sampled during active or convalescent COVID-19. This sequence joins TRBV3-1 (or the pseudogene TRBV3-2) and TRBJ2-7; possible D gene TRBD2, 6 bases. The sequenced sample was peripheral blood. CDR3 in DNA: TGTGCCAGCAGCCCCGGGAGTCGCTACGAGCAGTACTTC. This gives the protein CASSPGSRYEQYF.